Each of the 27 T cell receptor beta chains below was sequenced from the same sample in a study of T cell responses to AZD1222 COVID-19 vaccine. Data came from immunoSEQ multiplex PCR; TCRdb stores just in-frame clones and leaves some out. This sample has 100,000 to 150,000 clones, with roughly 89% found just once. This material consisted of peripheral blood, taken on day 0 of MenACWY control vaccination. The receptor set was obtained from an adult in good health.

This clone was counted ten times or more. The rearrangement joins TRBV10-3 to TRBJ1-1; D gene uncertain. V gave up 3 bases and J gave up 1 base, with 3 bases separating them. The length of the CDR3 is 12 residues. Per germline, CDR1 ENHRY and CDR2 SYGVKD. The CDR3 nucleotides are TGTGCCATCAGTGATGGGAACACTGAAGCTTTCTTT. It yields the protein CAISDGNTEAFF.

This clone was seen only once. The chain is built from TRBV11-2 and TRBJ2-4; 9 nucleotides line up with TRBD1. After removal of 5 bases from V and 6 bases from J, the junction contained 11 bases not matched to a gene. CDR1 and CDR2 from the germline V gene are SGHAT and FQNNGV. This CDR3 is 16 amino acids long. The CDR3 bases are TGTGCCAGCAGCCTTCCGGGACAGGGAATGGTAAACATTCAGTACTTC. Translating it yields CASSLPGQGMVNIQYF.

This chain connects TRBV3-1 (or the pseudogene TRBV3-2) to TRBJ2-7; tentatively, D is TRBD2 (6 bases). The germline V gene has CDR1 LGHDT and CDR2 YNNKEL (reference sequence). V lost 1 base and J 0 bases, leaving 10 bases between the germline ends. CDR3 length: 15 residues. CDR3 in amino acids: CASSQGGISSYEQYF. In DNA form, the CDR3 reads TGTGCCAGCAGCCAAGGCGGGATCAGCTCCTACGAGCAGTACTTC.

The J gene is TRBJ1-1, the V gene TRBV11-3, with 11 bases lining up with TRBD1. The V segment lost 5 bases and the J segment 4 bases; nucleotides outside the gene matches: 6. The CDR3 runs to 15 residues. Germline assignment: CDR1 SGHNT and CDR2 YENEEA. The chain's CDR3 is CASSVWDRGSTEAFF. The DNA of the CDR3 is TGTGCCAGCAGCGTATGGGACAGGGGGTCCACTGAAGCTTTCTTT.

In its sample, this clone was seen once. The genes are TRBV7-9 and TRBJ1-3; D might be TRBD1 (5 bases). V lost 3 bases and J lost 1, with 7 bases in between. Germline CDR1 is SEHNR and CDR2 is FQNEAQ (reference sequence). The CDR3 has 14 residues. CDR3 region: CASSFDRSGNTIYF. The DNA of the CDR3 is TGTGCCAGCAGCTTTGACAGATCTGGAAACACCATATATTTT.

The chain couples TRBV5-1 to TRBJ1-6, with D possibly TRBD1 on 5 matching bases. CDR1 is SGHRS and CDR2 is YFSETQ in the germline V gene. The CDR3 has 14 amino acids. V lost 1 base and J 3 bases, leaving 5 bases between the germline ends. The DNA for the CDR3 is TGCGCCAGCAGCTTGCAGGGCTATAATTCACCCCTCCACTTT. Protein sequence: CASSLQGYNSPLHF.

The genes are TRBV11-1 and TRBJ1-2, with 7 bases identical to TRBD1. In germline, CDR1 is SGHAT, CDR2 FQDESV (reference sequence). J lost 0 bases, V lost 5 bases, and 3 bases had no gene match. The CDR3 runs 14 residues. Here the CDR3 reads CASSQQGTNYGYTF. The CDR3 nucleotides are TGTGCCAGCAGCCAACAGGGGACTAACTATGGCTACACCTTC. Full variable domain (remainder filled in from reference TRBV11-1 and TRBJ1-2): EAEVAQSPRYKITEKSQAVAFWCDPISGHATLYWYRQILGQGPELLVQFQDESVVDDSQLPKDRFSAERLKGVDSTLKIQPAELGDSAMYLCASSQQGTNYGYTFGSGTRLTVV.

The chain has TRBV5-6 and TRBJ2-7; TRBD1 might be the D (5 bases). V shed 3 bases and J shed 0 bases, with 13 bases lying between them. Per germline, CDR1 SGHDT and CDR2 YYEEEE. The CDR3 covers 15 residues. The CDR3 sequence is CASSSQTVLSYEQYF. CDR3 coding DNA: TGTGCCAGCAGCTCCCAGACAGTTCTCTCCTACGAGCAGTACTTC.

The rearrangement links TRBV30 to TRBJ2-3, with D perhaps matching TRBD2 (6 bases). V lost 2 bases and J lost 0, with 6 bases in between. The CDR3 spans 13 residues. Germline V CDR1 and CDR2: GTSNPN, SVGIG (reference sequence). As DNA, the CDR3 is TGTGCCTGGAGTCGGGGGAGCACAGATACGCAGTATTTT. Amino acid sequence: CAWSRGSTDTQYF.

V is TRBV7-3 and J is TRBJ2-7, with D maybe TRBD1 (5 bases). The V gene lost 0 bases and the J gene lost 7 bases, with 10 bases spanning the gap. This CDR3 spans 13 amino acids. CDR1 SGHTA and CDR2 FQGTGA come from the germline V gene. CDR3 DNA sequence: TGTGCCAGCAGCTTAACTGGGGCTCGGGAGCAGTACTTC. Translated: CASSLTGAREQYF.

The chain uses TRBV10-3 and TRBJ2-2; D ambiguous. CDR3 length: 14 residues. Germline CDR1 reads ENHRY; CDR2 reads SYGVKD. V was shortened by 4 bases and J by 2 bases, with 8 bases between the two germline ends. The CDR3 reads CAISGSDNTGELFF. CDR3 in DNA: TGTGCCATCAGTGGGTCGGACAACACCGGGGAGCTGTTTTTT.

The chain carries TRBV9 and TRBJ2-1; D ambiguous. CDR1 and CDR2 from the germline V gene are SGDLS and YYNGEE. The ends were cut back, 3 bases at V and 3 bases at J, with 13 bases in the middle. This CDR3 comprises 15 residues. CDR3 nucleotides: TGTGCCAGCAGCGGCCCGGGTTCAAACTACAATGAGCAGTTCTTC. Translation: CASSGPGSNYNEQFF.

The V call is TRBV6-5, the J call TRBJ2-3, with unresolved D. The CDR3 extends over 16 amino acids. V was trimmed by 0 bases and J by 0 bases, leaving 10 bases between them. Germline V CDR1 and CDR2: MNHEY, SVGAGI. The CDR3 reads CASSYSTRSSTDTQYF. CDR3 DNA: TGTGCCAGCAGTTACTCGACCAGGAGCAGCACAGATACGCAGTATTTT.

The rearrangement links TRBV3-1 (or the pseudogene TRBV3-2) to TRBJ1-4; D call uncertain. V lost 1 base and J 2 bases, leaving 8 bases between the germline ends. CDR1 and CDR2 from the germline V gene are LGHDT and YNNKEL (reference sequence). The CDR3 loop spans 15 amino acids. The CDR3 bases are TGTGCCAGCAGCCAAGGAGGGTTTACTAATGAAAAACTGTTTTTT. It yields the protein CASSQGGFTNEKLFF.

The V call is TRBV27, the J call TRBJ2-5, with D possibly being TRBD1 (5 bases). CDR3 length equals 15 residues. Germline V gene lookup returns CDR1 MNHEY and CDR2 SMNVEV (reference sequence). Trimming took off 6 bases at V and 2 bases at J, with 16 bases between the two ends. CDR3 protein: CASRGPWGPQETQYF. CDR3 DNA sequence: TGTGCCAGCAGGGGGCCGTGGGGCCCACAAGAGACCCAGTACTTC.

CDR3 region: CASSPRLLPRDTNHSGNTIYF. The DNA for the CDR3 is TGTGCCAGCTCACCACGACTACTGCCTCGGGACACAAATCACTCTGGAAACACCATATATTTT. The chain employs TRBV18 and TRBJ1-3; D might be TRBD1 (6 bases). CDR1 is KGHSH and CDR2 is LQKENI in the germline V gene. The CDR3 has 21 amino acids. Trimming removed 1 base from V and 0 bases from J, with 25 bases in between.

DNA of the CDR3: TGTGCCAGCAGCTTCCGTGCTAGTGTAGCGGGTAGCAATCAGCCCCAGCATTTT. It translates to CASSFRASVAGSNQPQHF. The gene calls are TRBV27 and TRBJ1-5; D call uncertain. This CDR3 is built from 18 residues. Germline loops: CDR1 MNHEY, CDR2 SMNVEV (reference sequence). Trimming pared 6 bases from V and 0 bases from J, leaving 21 bases between.

The chain carries TRBV30 and TRBJ1-2; D not certain. The CDR3 spans 12 residues. CDR1 and CDR2 from the germline V gene are GTSNPN and SVGIG (reference sequence). V was cut by 0 bases and J by 9 bases, with 11 bases left in between. The CDR3 DNA reads as TGTGCCTGGAGTGTGGGGATCCCCAGCTACACCTTC. This translates into CAWSVGIPSYTF.

The rearrangement joins TRBV5-4 to TRBJ1-4; 8 bases map to TRBD1. Germline lookup yields CDR1 SGHNT and CDR2 YYREEE (reference sequence). After removal of 4 bases from V and 3 bases from J, the junction contained 8 bases not matched to a gene. The CDR3 is made up of 16 amino acids. The chain's CDR3 is CASSLDRVGANEKLFF. CDR3 bases: TGTGCCAGCAGCCTGGACAGGGTGGGAGCTAATGAAAAACTGTTTTTT. The full variable domain, rest sourced from reference TRBV5-4 and TRBJ1-4, is ETGVTQSPTHLIKTRGQQVTLRCSSQSGHNTVSWYQQALGQGPQFIFQYYREEENGRGNFPPRFSGLQFPNYSSELNVNALELDDSALYLCASSLDRVGANEKLFFGSGTQLSVL.

The V call is TRBV6-5, the J call TRBJ2-7; TRBD2 is a possible D gene (6 bases). Germline V gene lookup returns CDR1 MNHEY and CDR2 SVGAGI. V was clipped by 7 bases and J by 7 bases, with 17 bases between them. The CDR3 covers 13 residues. The CDR3 DNA follows: TGTGCCAGCAATCCACTCGGCCTAGCGGAGCAGTACTTC. This translates into CASNPLGLAEQYF.

This chain links TRBV6-1 with TRBJ1-5, with 7 bases aligning to TRBD1. This CDR3 spans 20 amino acids. Losses at the gene ends were 4 bases for V and 7 bases for J; bases not matched to a gene: 25. The V gene's germline CDR1 is MNHNS and CDR2 SASEGT. This chain's CDR3 is CASSGRMSGWGRRGRQPQHF. The CDR3 nucleotides read TGTGCCAGCAGTGGAAGAATGTCTGGATGGGGAAGAAGGGGGCGGCAGCCCCAGCATTTT.

J is TRBJ1-1 and V is TRBV15, with a tentative D call TRBD1 (6 bases). Germline V gives CDR1 LNHNV, CDR2 YYDKDF (reference sequence). This CDR3 contains 13 residues. The ends were cut back, 7 bases at V and 5 bases at J, with 14 bases in the middle. The CDR3 region is CATKTGWGTEAFF. CDR3 nucleotide sequence: TGTGCCACCAAAACAGGGTGGGGGACTGAAGCTTTCTTT.

V usage is TRBV9 and J usage is TRBJ2-7; no clear D gene. The CDR3 loop spans 16 amino acids. The germline V gene has CDR1 SGDLS and CDR2 YYNGEE. Between the trimmed V and J ends, which lost 3 bases and 5 bases, there was a span of 21 bases. This CDR3 is CASSARKAAWVHEQYF. The DNA for the CDR3 is TGTGCCAGCAGCGCCCGGAAGGCAGCCTGGGTTCACGAGCAGTACTTC.

About this clone itself: This specimen includes other DNA sequences encoding the same CDR3. The chain joins TRBV7-9 to TRBJ2-7; D unresolved. V was pared by 0 bases and J by 2 bases, with 5 bases between. The germline CDR1 and CDR2 sequences are SEHNR and FQNEAQ (reference sequence). CDR3 length: 13 amino acids. CDR3 residues: CASSLAGTYEQYF. DNA of the CDR3: TGTGCCAGCAGCTTAGCCGGAACCTACGAGCAGTACTTC.

For the CDR3, the DNA is TGTGCCAGCAGTTACTCGATCGGTAGCTATGGCAATCAGCCCCAGCATTTT. Amino acids: CASSYSIGSYGNQPQHF. The chain recombines TRBV6-2 or TRBV6-3 with TRBJ1-5; D gene unclear. The CDR3 has 17 residues. The ends were cut back, 0 bases at V and 2 bases at J, with 14 bases in the middle. Germline loops: CDR1 MNHEY, CDR2 SVGEGT.

The chain carries TRBV30 and TRBJ2-2; no clear D gene. This CDR3 spans 15 amino acids. Germline V gives CDR1 GTSNPN, CDR2 SVGIG (reference sequence). V lost 2 bases, J lost 5 bases, and 15 bases lay in between. The CDR3 loop reads CAWSPRTKITGELFF. In DNA form, the CDR3 reads TGTGCCTGGAGTCCCCGCACAAAAATTACCGGGGAGCTGTTTTTT.

This chain joins TRBV11-3 and TRBJ1-1; no definite D call. Trimming shortened V by 5 bases and J by 0 bases, and 13 bases separated the two germline ends. CDR3 length equals 15 residues. The V gene's germline CDR1 is SGHNT and CDR2 YENEEA. DNA of the CDR3: TGTGCCAGCAGCATACCGGGATCTTTGAACACTGAAGCTTTCTTT. Its protein is CASSIPGSLNTEAFF.